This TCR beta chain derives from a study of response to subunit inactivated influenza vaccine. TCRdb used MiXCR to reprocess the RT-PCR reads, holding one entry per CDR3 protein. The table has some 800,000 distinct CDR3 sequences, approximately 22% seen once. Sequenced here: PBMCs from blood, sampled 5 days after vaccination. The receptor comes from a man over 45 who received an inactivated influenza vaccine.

This CDR3 is CASSPAGQYNEQFF. As DNA, the CDR3 is TGTGCCAGCTCACCGGCGGGGCAGTACAATGAGCAGTTCTTC. The chain combines TRBV18 with TRBJ2-1; possibly TRBD2 for D (6 bases). Germline-derived CDR1 and CDR2 are KGHSH and LQKENI. The CDR3 consists of 14 residues. With 3 bases removed from V and 4 bases from J, the gap between germline ends came to 10 bases.